This record looks at one T cell receptor (beta chain) sequence and its context. The source of the sample is a study of neoadjuvant anti-PD-1 for oral cavity cancer. Using immunoSEQ multiplex PCR, the repertoire was profiled, and TCRdb retains in-frame clones only, with some absent. The sample has around 67,000 clones; about 86% are singletons. Stated time point: after neoadjuvant nivolumab, at surgical resection. This TCR came from a person between 35 and 79 years old with oral cavity squamous cell carcinoma. Sequencing was performed on PBMCs, taken after nivolumab (anti-PD-1) treatment.

Written as DNA, the CDR3 is TGTGCCAGCAGGGAGACAGACGAAAAACTGTTTTTT. Translated: CASRETDEKLFF. This chain links TRBV6-1 with TRBJ1-4; perhaps TRBD1 as D (5 bases). The CDR3 sequence is 12 residues long. Germline CDR1 is MNHNS and CDR2 is SASEGT. Deletions cut 6 bases from V and 8 bases from J, with 10 bases between.